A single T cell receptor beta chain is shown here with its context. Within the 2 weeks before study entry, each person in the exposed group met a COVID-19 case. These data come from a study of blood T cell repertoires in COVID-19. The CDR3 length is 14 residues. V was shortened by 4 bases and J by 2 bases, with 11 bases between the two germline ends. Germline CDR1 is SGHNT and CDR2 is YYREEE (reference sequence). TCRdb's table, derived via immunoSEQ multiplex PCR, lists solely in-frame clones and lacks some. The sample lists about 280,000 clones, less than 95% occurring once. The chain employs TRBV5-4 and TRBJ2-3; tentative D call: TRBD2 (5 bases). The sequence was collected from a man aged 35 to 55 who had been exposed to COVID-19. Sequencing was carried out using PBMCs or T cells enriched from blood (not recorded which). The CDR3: CASSLGLNTDTQYF. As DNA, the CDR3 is TGTGCCAGCAGCCTCGGACTGAACACAGATACGCAGTATTTT. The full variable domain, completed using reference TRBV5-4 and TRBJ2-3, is ETGVTQSPTHLIKTRGQQVTLRCSSQSGHNTVSWYQQALGQGPQFIFQYYREEENGRGNFPPRFSGLQFPNYSSELNVNALELDDSALYLCASSLGLNTDTQYFGPGTRLTVL.